The sequence of this T cell receptor (beta chain) was determined in a study of T cell responses to AZD1222 COVID-19 vaccine. Study-level information: Second doses were pooled across both intervals (about 4 or about 12 weeks). Whole-study findings and limits: Donors were mostly white British, more females; clonal diversity possibly underestimated. No repertoire was sampled before or during the peak T cell response, only after it. Spike-specific TCR breadth and depth both grew after two AZD1222 doses.

This clone has only a few counts. Its antigen is as yet unknown. Here immunoSEQ multiplex PCR was the method, and the copy in TCRdb shows in-frame clones only, minus some. The repertoire holds 100,000 to 150,000 clones, with around 87% as singletons. This sequence was found in an adult in good health. The material sequenced was peripheral blood, taken on day 0 of AZD1222 vaccination.

The CDR3 region is CAGGSGSGTDTQYF. The CDR3 DNA reads TGCGCCGGTGGGAGCGGGAGCGGTACAGATACGCAGTATTTT. The chain employs TRBV5-1 and TRBJ2-3, with 8 bases matching TRBD2. CDR1 and CDR2 (germline): SGHRS, YFSETQ. J gave up 3 bases and V 10 bases, and 10 bases lay outside the gene matches. The CDR3 spans 14 residues. Full variable domain (rest looked up from reference TRBV5-1 and TRBJ2-3): KAGVTQTPRYLIKTRGQQVTLSCSPISGHRSVSWYQQTPGQGLQFLFEYFSETQRNKGNFPGRFSGRQFSNSRSEMNVSTLELGDSALYLCAGGSGSGTDTQYFGPGTRLTVL.